These 32 T cell receptor beta chains share one sample of origin, sequenced in a study of shared T cell receptors in the human thymus. The repertoire was sequenced with immunoSEQ multiplex PCR; TCRdb's copy has only in-frame clones and lacks some. The repertoire holds hundreds of thousands of clones, with about 89% as singletons. This sample was shared with a second study, whose subject was human thymus T cells.

Sample: thymocytes. Receptor source: a boy under two years old with a congenital heart defect.

The chain is built from TRBV19 and TRBJ2-3; possible D gene TRBD2, 7 bases. Trimming stripped 1 base from V and 7 bases from J, with 18 bases between. The CDR3 spans 16 residues. Looked up from germline, CDR1 is LNHDA and CDR2 is SQIVND (reference sequence). DNA for the CDR3: TGTGCCAGTAGTATAGGGGGGCCTAGCGGAGGCAATACGCAGTATTTT. It yields the protein CASSIGGPSGGNTQYF.

Worth noting for this clone: Compared with germline, one end of the junction differs, possibly owing to a read error. The same CDR3 can be traced to other DNA sequences in this sample. The rearrangement links TRBV27 to TRBJ1-6; 10 nucleotides align to TRBD1. The CDR3 consists of 14 residues. Germline lookup yields CDR1 MNHEY and CDR2 SMNVEV (reference sequence). The CDR3 loop is CASSATGGDSPLHF. The CDR3 DNA reads as TGTGCCAGCAGTGCGACAGGGGGCGATTCCCCCCTCCACTTT.

This clone has a single count. V usage is TRBV28 and J usage is TRBJ1-2; no clear D gene. V lost 8 bases and J 1 base, leaving 11 bases between the germline ends. The CDR3 length is 13 residues. Germline values: CDR1 MDHEN, CDR2 SYDVKM. This chain's CDR3 is CASWEEGNYGYTF. CDR3 in DNA: TGTGCCAGCTGGGAGGAAGGTAACTATGGCTACACCTTC.

The chain employs TRBV4-1 and TRBJ2-3; 9 bases align to TRBD2. CDR1 is MGHRA and CDR2 is YSYEKL in the germline V gene. J was trimmed by 3 bases and V by 0 bases; bases with no gene match: 13. This CDR3 has 19 amino acids. The DNA of the CDR3 is TGCGCCAGCAGCCAAGACCCCTGGGGGAGCGGGGGGTGGACAGATACGCAGTATTTT. Translating it yields CASSQDPWGSGGWTDTQYF.

The rearrangement joins TRBV6-6 to TRBJ1-2; TRBD1 matches at 7 bases. The length of the CDR3 is 16 residues. The germline V gene encodes CDR1 MNHNY and CDR2 SVGAGI (reference sequence). V dropped 5 bases and J dropped 3; count of bases not matched to a gene: 12. The CDR3 nucleotides read TGTGCCAGCAGTAGAGCCCTAGGGGGCCGGGACTATGGCTACACCTTC. This encodes CASSRALGGRDYGYTF.

This chain connects TRBV19 to TRBJ2-7; D is perhaps TRBD2 (6 bases). The germline V and J ends were trimmed by 5 bases and 3 bases, with 11 bases remaining between them. The CDR3 loop spans 13 amino acids. Germline CDR1 and CDR2: LNHDA and SQIVND (reference sequence). CDR3 amino acids: CASSDQGLYEQYF. CDR3 coding DNA: TGTGCCAGTAGTGACCAGGGACTCTACGAGCAGTACTTC.

The chain has TRBV18 and TRBJ1-5; a weak D match, TRBD1 (6 bases). Trimming left V 0 bases short and J 1 base short, with 13 bases between. Germline values: CDR1 KGHSH, CDR2 LQKENI. The CDR3 loop spans 17 amino acids. CDR3 amino acids: CASSPPGATESNQPQHF. The CDR3 nucleotides are TGTGCCAGCTCACCACCGGGGGCGACTGAAAGCAATCAGCCCCAGCATTTT. The entire variable domain, with the rest obtained from reference TRBV18 and TRBJ1-5, is as follows: NAGVMQNPRHLVRRRGQEARLRCSPMKGHSHVYWYRQLPEEGLKFMVYLQKENIIDESGMPKERFSAEFPKEGPSILRIQQVVRGDSAAYFCASSPPGATESNQPQHFGDGTRLSIL.

The rearrangement joins TRBV2 to TRBJ2-5, with 12 bases matching TRBD2. From germline, CDR1 is SNHLY and CDR2 FYNNEI. V shed 7 bases and J 4 bases; nucleotides not matched to a gene: 10. The CDR3 totals 16 residues. CDR3 residues: CASNRPLAGGIETQYF. The CDR3 region has the DNA TGTGCCAGCAACCGACCCCTAGCGGGGGGGATAGAGACCCAGTACTTC.

V usage is TRBV10-3 and J usage is TRBJ1-4, with a weak D call TRBD1 (5 bases). V lost 10 bases to trimming and J lost 3 bases, with 12 bases between them. There are 13 residues in the CDR3. Germline CDR1 ENHRY, CDR2 SYGVKD. The CDR3 DNA sequence: TGTGCCACCAAAGACAGCCCTAATGAAAAACTGTTTTTT. Protein product: CATKDSPNEKLFF.

This chain connects TRBV30 to TRBJ1-5; possibly TRBD1 for D (5 bases). Trimming pared 0 bases from V and 4 bases from J, leaving 10 bases between. This CDR3 region has 14 residues. Looked up from germline, CDR1 is GTSNPN and CDR2 is SVGIG (reference sequence). The CDR3 DNA reads TGTGCCTGGAGTGTGGGCAGGGTGAATCAGCCCCAGCATTTT. Its protein product is CAWSVGRVNQPQHF.

The chain carries TRBV30 and TRBJ2-7, with 7 bases fitting TRBD2. Unmatched junction bases numbered 11, after V lost 0 bases and J lost 6 bases. The V gene's germline CDR1 is GTSNPN and CDR2 SVGIG (reference sequence). This CDR3 comprises 15 residues. The CDR3 DNA sequence: TGTGCCTGGAGTGTTAGGACTAGAGAGAATACCGAGCAGTACTTC. Protein product: CAWSVRTRENTEQYF.

The CDR3 here is CASSVEVDRENTEAFF. The CDR3 region has the DNA TGTGCCAGCAGCGTAGAAGTAGACAGGGAGAACACTGAAGCTTTCTTT. The chain links TRBV9 to TRBJ1-1; TRBD1 aligns across 7 bases. Germline V gene lookup returns CDR1 SGDLS and CDR2 YYNGEE. V trimming: 0 bases; J trimming: 1 base; junction bases outside the gene matches: 6. The CDR3 contains 16 residues.

The chain uses TRBV5-6 and TRBJ2-5, with TRBD2 matching over 9 bases. Germline trimming cut 4 bases from V and 1 base from J; bases unmatched to any gene: 5. This CDR3 region has 15 residues. In germline, CDR1 is SGHDT, CDR2 YYEEEE. The CDR3 DNA follows: TGTGCCAGCAGCAAGCTAGCGGGGCCCCAAGAGACCCAGTACTTC. Translated, it gives CASSKLAGPQETQYF.

V is TRBV7-2 and J is TRBJ2-1; 10 positions agree with TRBD2. This CDR3 comprises 19 residues. J was trimmed by 9 bases and V by 5 bases; bases with no gene match: 22. From germline, CDR1 is SGHTA and CDR2 FQGNSA. This chain's CDR3 is CASSQRCLAGGRCTGEQFF. CDR3 DNA sequence: TGTGCCAGCAGCCAAAGGTGCTTAGCGGGAGGTAGGTGTACAGGTGAGCAGTTCTTC.

In its sample, this clone was seen a few times. The chain is built from TRBV5-8 and TRBJ2-4; 10 bases map to TRBD2. Per the germline V gene, CDR1 is SGHTS and CDR2 is YDEGEE. Trimming cost V 0 bases and J 3 bases; bases outside gene matches: 3. The CDR3 is 16 residues long. Here the CDR3 reads CASSLVGTSDKNIQYF. Written as DNA, the CDR3 is TGTGCCAGCAGCTTGGTAGGGACTAGCGACAAAAACATTCAGTACTTC.

The V gene is TRBV27, the J gene TRBJ2-5, with D perhaps matching TRBD2 (5 bases). Trimming pared 6 bases from V and 5 bases from J, leaving 13 bases between. The CDR3 length is 13 residues. Germline V gene lookup returns CDR1 MNHEY and CDR2 SMNVEV (reference sequence). Here the CDR3 DNA reads TGTGCCAGCAGGACCCGGGGTAGGGAGACCCAGTACTTC. It yields the protein CASRTRGRETQYF.

The chain is built from TRBV15 and TRBJ1-6; D may be TRBD1 (6 bases). Deletions cut 1 base from V and 7 bases from J, with 23 bases between. The length of the CDR3 is 19 residues. Germline V gene sequence: CDR1 LNHNV, CDR2 YYDKDF (reference sequence). CDR3 bases: TGTGCCACCAGCAGAGGGAACAGGGTATGGGGGCCCAAGAATTCACCCCTCCACTTT. Translating gives CATSRGNRVWGPKNSPLHF.

The V call is TRBV30, the J call TRBJ2-2, with 7 nucleotides matching TRBD1. This CDR3 is 17 amino acids long. Germline V CDR1 and CDR2: GTSNPN, SVGIG (reference sequence). V lost 1 base to trimming and J lost 3 bases; unmatched junction nucleotides: 11. The DNA of the CDR3 is TGTGCCTGGAGTGCCGGATTCCGGGACAGAGACACCGGGGAGCTGTTTTTT. This gives the protein CAWSAGFRDRDTGELFF. Based on the CDR3 plus reference TRBV30 and TRBJ2-2, the full variable domain is SQTIHQWPATLVQPVGSPLSLECTVEGTSNPNLYWYRQAAGRGLQLLFYSVGIGQISSEVPQNLSASRPQDRQFILSSKKLLLSDSGFYLCAWSAGFRDRDTGELFFGEGSRLTVL.

The V and J genes are TRBV2 and TRBJ1-1; tentatively, D is TRBD1 (5 bases). Trimming pared 0 bases from V and 4 bases from J, leaving 15 bases between. The CDR3 runs to 16 residues. CDR1 is SNHLY and CDR2 is FYNNEI in the germline V gene. The CDR3 DNA reads as TGTGCCAGCAGTGAAGCGCATGGAGGGACGAGCACTGAAGCTTTCTTT. This encodes CASSEAHGGTSTEAFF.

The chain carries TRBV5-1 and TRBJ2-3; 11 bases are a match to TRBD2. The CDR3 is 20 amino acids. V was clipped by 4 bases and J by 3 bases; unmatched bases: 19. Germline CDR1 and CDR2: SGHRS and YFSETQ. The CDR3 loop reads CASSETGTSGKEGGTDTQYF. DNA of the CDR3: TGCGCCAGCAGCGAAACCGGGACTAGCGGCAAGGAGGGGGGGACAGATACGCAGTATTTT.

CDR3 amino acids: CASREAGTGLNYEQYF. The CDR3 DNA reads TGTGCCAGCAGGGAGGCGGGCACAGGGCTGAACTACGAGCAGTACTTC. The chain uses TRBV5-5 and TRBJ2-7, with TRBD1 as a possible D gene (6 bases). This CDR3 spans 16 amino acids. Per the germline V gene, CDR1 is SGHKS and CDR2 is YYEKEE (reference sequence). Trimming took off 5 bases at V and 3 bases at J, with 21 bases between the two ends. Full variable domain (remainder filled in from reference TRBV5-5 and TRBJ2-7): DAGVTQSPTHLIKTRGQQVTLRCSPISGHKSVSWYQQVLGQGPQFIFQYYEKEERGRGNFPDRFSARQFPNYSSELNVNALLLGDSALYLCASREAGTGLNYEQYFGPGTRLTVT.

V usage is TRBV5-1 and J usage is TRBJ1-6; a weak D match, TRBD1 (5 bases). CDR3 size: 15 residues. Germline CDR1 SGHRS, CDR2 YFSETQ. Trimming cost V 1 base and J 9 bases, with 14 bases left between them. CDR3 DNA: TGCGCCAGCAGCTTGAGCAGGGCATCAACTTCACCCCTCCACTTT. Protein product: CASSLSRASTSPLHF.

This chain links TRBV18 with TRBJ2-4, with D possibly being TRBD2 (5 bases). Trimming shortened V by 2 bases and J by 5 bases, and 13 bases separated the two germline ends. Per the germline V gene, CDR1 is KGHSH and CDR2 is LQKENI. The CDR3 has 15 amino acids. In DNA, the CDR3 is TGTGCCAGCTCACCAGAGGGCGTGGGTCAAAACATTCAGTACTTC. Its translation is CASSPEGVGQNIQYF.

Only a few counts were recorded for this clone. The V gene is TRBV4-1, the J gene TRBJ2-7, with D perhaps TRBD2 (6 bases). This CDR3 contains 15 residues. Germline values: CDR1 MGHRA, CDR2 YSYEKL. V was shortened by 1 base and J by 3 bases, with 13 bases between the two germline ends. CDR3: CASSQGPTSFYEQYF. The CDR3 DNA follows: TGCGCCAGCAGCCAAGGACCGACTAGTTTCTACGAGCAGTACTTC.

The CDR3 sequence: CASSRKTGYYPAGETQYF. The DNA for the CDR3 is TGCGCCAGCAGCCGTAAGACAGGGTATTATCCTGCTGGAGAGACCCAGTACTTC. This chain joins TRBV4-3 and TRBJ2-5; TRBD1 agrees at 7 bases. The V segment lost 4 bases and the J segment 4 bases; nucleotides outside the gene matches: 18. The CDR3 has 18 residues. CDR1 and CDR2 (germline): LGHNA, YSLEER.

The CDR3 sequence is CSARGSGYTF. In DNA form, the CDR3 reads TGCAGTGCTAGAGGGAGCGGCTACACCTTC. The genes are TRBV20-1 and TRBJ1-2; no clear D gene. V was clipped by 1 base and J by 8 bases, with 5 bases between them. Germline V gives CDR1 DFQATT, CDR2 SNEGSKA (reference sequence). The CDR3 length is 10 residues.

As regards this clone: One junction end does not reproduce the germline sequence, and a read error may be involved. This rearrangement joins TRBV19 to TRBJ2-5; 11 bases fit TRBD2. The germline V gene encodes CDR1 LNHDA and CDR2 SQIVND (reference sequence). The length of the CDR3 is 17 residues. In DNA, the CDR3 is TGTGCCAGTAGTATAAGTAGGCTAGCGGGAGGAGTTGAGACTCAGTACTTC. Amino acids: CASSISRLAGGVETQYF.

The chain recombines TRBV10-3 with TRBJ1-2; TRBD1 aligns across 7 bases. The CDR3 runs 17 residues. Germline trimming cut 4 bases from V and 4 bases from J; bases unmatched to any gene: 15. Germline V gene sequence: CDR1 ENHRY, CDR2 SYGVKD. CDR3 sequence reads: CAISGPRDRESVYGYTF. The CDR3 coding sequence is TGTGCCATCAGTGGCCCACGGGACAGAGAGAGCGTCTATGGCTACACCTTC.

This sequence joins TRBV14 and TRBJ2-1, with D hard to call. Germline CDR1 SGHDN, CDR2 FVKESK. This CDR3 comprises 15 residues. Trimming cost V 2 bases and J 5 bases, with 13 bases left between them. CDR3 coding DNA: TGTGCCAGCAGCCAATTTAGCATCGCACACAATGAGCAGTTCTTC. Protein sequence: CASSQFSIAHNEQFF.

The rearrangement joins TRBV9 to TRBJ2-3; TRBD2 matches 9 bases. Germline values: CDR1 SGDLS, CDR2 YYNGEE. J lost 0 bases, V lost 7 bases, and 3 bases had no gene match. The CDR3 contains 14 residues. The CDR3 DNA reads as TGTGCCAGCGGGCTAGCGGGGAGCACAGATACGCAGTATTTT. Protein sequence: CASGLAGSTDTQYF. The whole variable domain, filled in from reference TRBV9 and TRBJ2-3, reads DSGVTQTPKHLITATGQRVTLRCSPRSGDLSVYWYQQSLDQGLQFLIQYYNGEERAKGNILERFSAQQFPDLHSELNLSSLELGDSALYFCASGLAGSTDTQYFGPGTRLTVL.

V and J are TRBV19 and TRBJ2-5, with a weak D call TRBD2 (5 bases). The CDR3 spans 12 residues. The ends were cut back, 5 bases at V and 5 bases at J, with 9 bases in the middle. CDR1 and CDR2 from the germline V gene are LNHDA and SQIVND (reference sequence). CDR3 amino acids: CASSGLAETQYF. CDR3 DNA: TGTGCCAGTAGTGGTTTAGCGGAGACCCAGTACTTC. The full variable domain, completed using reference TRBV19 and TRBJ2-5, is DGGITQSPKYLFRKEGQNVTLSCEQNLNHDAMYWYRQDPGQGLRLIYYSQIVNDFQKGDIAEGYSVSREKKESFPLTVTSAQKNPTAFYLCASSGLAETQYFGPGTRLLVL.

The rearrangement joins TRBV28 to TRBJ2-3; a possible D gene is TRBD1 (5 bases). CDR1 and CDR2 from the germline V gene are MDHEN and SYDVKM. Trimming removed 7 bases at V and 2 bases at J, with 19 bases between. CDR3 length equals 16 residues. The CDR3 loop reads CASTLIRKGDTDTQYF. The CDR3, as DNA: TGTGCCAGCACCCTCATTCGTAAAGGGGACACAGATACGCAGTATTTT.